What follows are 6 T cell receptor beta chains derived from one specimen sequenced in a study of T cells in Graves' hyperthyroidism and ophthalmopathy (dated by TCRdb to 2018 to 2020). Library generation was performed with multiplex PCR. Sequenced using an Illumina HiSeq 2000. Amplification of TCR beta CDR3 regions was carried out from RNA transcripts. A first-round RT-PCR of the TCR CDR3 used the HTBI primer set with the Qiagen OneStep RT-PCR kit. TCRdb reprocessed the public reads (quality trimming at Q25 with fastp, clone calling with MiXCR) and kept in-frame beta chains. Here each entry gathers all rows of one CDR3 protein and keeps the most common genes and DNA. This sample is represented by fewer than 200,000 distinct CDR3 sequences; roughly 10% of them were singletons. Of the sample, approximately 20% falls within the top ten clones. The specimen was blood. The receptors originated from a woman aged 18-29 years with Graves' hyperthyroidism that later progressed to Graves' ophthalmopathy.

There are many counts of this clonotype. The rearrangement joins TRBV30 to TRBJ1-1; the match to TRBD1 covers 9 bases. The V gene end was trimmed by 5 bases and the J gene end by 12 bases; junction bases not matched to a gene: 10. There are 12 residues in the CDR3. Germline assignment: CDR1 GTSNPN and CDR2 SVGIG (reference sequence). The CDR3 loop reads CAWGLQGAKTFF. The DNA for the CDR3 is TGTGCCTGGGGTCTACAGGGGGCTAAGACTTTCTTT.

This clonotype was seen ten or more times. The V call is TRBV6-1, the J call TRBJ1-2; no reliable D call. Germline V gives CDR1 MNHNS, CDR2 SASEGT. V lost 6 bases and J 4 bases, leaving 12 bases between the germline ends. The CDR3 runs to 13 residues. The CDR3, as DNA: TGTGCCAGCAGCCGCGAACACAGCTATGGCTACACCTTC. As protein: CASSREHSYGYTF.

The chain uses TRBV19 and TRBJ1-2; no definite D call. The CDR3 totals 14 residues. V was shortened by 0 bases and J by 6 bases, with 11 bases between the two germline ends. Germline V CDR1 and CDR2: LNHDA, SQIVND (reference sequence). In nucleotides, the CDR3 is TGTGCCAGTAGTATAGATCTGAGGAGGGATGGCTACACCTTC. Its translation: CASSIDLRRDGYTF.

This clonotype was detected many times. This chain links TRBV5-6 with TRBJ1-5; tentatively, D is TRBD1 (5 bases). Trimming took off 0 bases at V and 5 bases at J, with 12 bases between the two ends. This CDR3 has 15 residues. Germline assignment: CDR1 SGHDT and CDR2 YYEEEE. CDR3 region: CASSLAGIEDQPQHF. The CDR3 DNA reads as TGTGCCAGCAGCTTGGCAGGGATTGAGGATCAGCCCCAGCATTTT. Drawing the rest from reference TRBV5-6 and TRBJ1-5, the complete variable domain is DAGVTQSPTHLIKTRGQQVTLRCSPKSGHDTVSWYQQALGQGPQFIFQYYEEEERQRGNFPDRFSGHQFPNYSSELNVNALLLGDSALYLCASSLAGIEDQPQHFGDGTRLSIL.

This clonotype was detected ten times or more. This sequence joins TRBV3-1 and TRBJ2-3; 7 bases match TRBD1. From germline, CDR1 is LGHDT and CDR2 YNNKEL (reference sequence). V gave up 4 bases and J gave up 2 bases; unmatched junction bases: 6. The CDR3 runs to 15 residues. The CDR3 DNA is TGTGCCAGCAGCCTAGGGACAGCTCTCACAGATACGCAGTATTTT. Translation: CASSLGTALTDTQYF.

This clonotype showed up many times. The rearrangement links TRBV7-9 to TRBJ2-5; 14 bases are shared with TRBD2. The CDR3 is 16 residues long. J was trimmed by 4 bases and V by 4 bases; bases with no gene match: 5. The V gene's germline CDR1 is SEHNR and CDR2 FQNEAQ (reference sequence). The CDR3, as DNA: TGTGCCAGCAGCTCGCCGGGACTAGCGGGGGTAGAGACCCAGTACTTC. Translated: CASSSPGLAGVETQYF. Together with reference TRBV7-9 and TRBJ2-5, the CDR3 gives the full variable domain: DTGVSQNPRHKITKRGQNVTFRCDPISEHNRLYWYRQTLGQGPEFLTYFQNEAQLEKSRLLSDRFSAERPKGSFSTLEIQRTEQGDSAMYLCASSSPGLAGVETQYFGPGTRLLVL.